A single sample gave rise to the 6 T cell receptor beta chains below, sequenced in a study of liver allograft versus peripheral blood T cells. Across the study: Repertoires of T cell receptors in transplanted livers were compared with recipients' peripheral blood repertoires.

TCRdb re-called the reads through MiXCR, storing one row per CDR3 protein. Here the sample spans approximately 2,000 distinct CDR3 sequences, 15% to 20% being singletons. The receptors here all came from a human patient who had a liver transplant. Some of the T cells might come from the graft donor.

The genes are TRBV20-1 and TRBJ1-2; 7 bases are a match to TRBD1. There are 14 residues in the CDR3. CDR1 DFQATT and CDR2 SNEGSKA come from the germline V gene (reference sequence). V lost 3 bases, J lost 6 bases, and 10 bases stayed unmatched. In nucleotides, the CDR3 is TGCAGTGCTAGTGATGGGACAGAGTCTGATGGCTACACCTTC. Protein sequence: CSASDGTESDGYTF.

By sample share, this clonotype is medium-sized. This chain uses TRBV7-2 with TRBJ2-3; 7 bases align to TRBD2. The V and J ends lost 5 bases and 4 bases, in that order; junction bases with no gene match: 12. This CDR3 is built from 16 residues. Germline CDR1 and CDR2: SGHTA and FQGNSA. This CDR3 is CASSPLGGSAADTQYF. CDR3 bases: TGTGCCAGCAGCCCCCTGGGCGGGAGCGCCGCAGATACGCAGTATTTT.

V is TRBV28 and J is TRBJ2-7; maybe TRBD2 (7 bases). Trimming took 2 bases from V and 3 from J, leaving 11 bases between them. The germline CDR1 and CDR2 sequences are MDHEN and SYDVKM. The CDR3 loop spans 14 amino acids. CDR3 nucleotides: TGTGCCAGCAGTTTAGGGGGGGCTTTCTACGAGCAGTACTTC. It specifies CASSLGGAFYEQYF.

This clonotype is medium-sized in the sample. The chain joins TRBV19 to TRBJ1-1; D uncertain. Germline V CDR1 and CDR2: LNHDA, SQIVND (reference sequence). CDR3 length equals 12 residues. CDR3 residues: CVVVAGNTEAFF. CDR3 DNA sequence: TGTGTTGTCGTGGCTGGGAACACTGAAGCTTTCTTT.

The table lists this clonotype with many counts. The chain uses TRBV15 and TRBJ1-5; 7 bases line up with TRBD1. In germline, CDR1 is LNHNV, CDR2 YYDKDF (reference sequence). The CDR3 runs to 19 residues. V trimming: 1 base; J trimming: 1 base; junction bases outside the gene matches: 13. Here the CDR3 DNA reads TGTGCCACCAGCAGAGGGCTCTCTGCCGACAGGGAGAGCAATCAGCCCCAGCATTTT. Translated, it gives CATSRGLSADRESNQPQHF.

The V gene is TRBV14, the J gene TRBJ2-7; TRBD1 might be the D (6 bases). Germline loops: CDR1 SGHDN, CDR2 FVKESK. V was clipped by 2 bases and J by 2 bases, with 13 bases between them. The CDR3 contains 15 residues. The CDR3 DNA follows: TGTGCCAGCAGCCAATTGACAGGTGGGGCCTACGAGCAGTACTTC. It translates to CASSQLTGGAYEQYF.